This TCR beta chain was retrieved from a study of T-cell reconstitution after alpha-beta-depleted transplantation in children. The TCRbeta library was prepared with unique molecular identifiers. MiXCR, applied by TCRdb to the PCR reads, yields one record per CDR3 protein. The sample has about 490,000 distinct CDR3 sequences, about 11% seen once. Germline-derived CDR1 and CDR2 are MNHEY and SMNVEV (reference sequence). Trimming shortened V by 4 bases and J by 0 bases, and 10 bases separated the two germline ends. CDR3 length: 15 residues. This clonotype showed up many times. Its specificity is not known. Findings and caveats of the study: Reportedly, roughly two months post-transplant, alpha-beta T cells arose from several hundred expanded graft clones. From newly produced T cells came most of the T-cell counts and diversity one year after transplant.

This specimen consisted of PBMCs, obtained before TCRalphabeta/CD19-depleted stem cell transplant. The genes are TRBV27 and TRBJ2-1; D unresolved. The receptor comes from a child aged 2 to 10 with inherited bone marrow failure, due to receive a stem cell transplant. The CDR3 DNA reads as TGTGCCAGCAGTTATCAGTCGAGCTCCTACAATGAGCAGTTCTTC. This sequence encodes CASSYQSSSYNEQFF.